These 30 T cell receptor beta chains were all obtained from the same sample, sequenced in a study of T cell responses to AZD1222 COVID-19 vaccine. TCRdb keeps only in-frame clones here, not all; method: immunoSEQ multiplex PCR. The sample has fewer than 150,000 clones; 92% are singletons. Sequenced here: peripheral blood, sampled 28 days after the second AZD1222 dose. The receptors stem from an adult who received the AZD1222 COVID-19 vaccine.

This chain links TRBV28 with TRBJ1-2, with a possible D match to TRBD1 (6 bases). Germline V gene data show CDR1 as MDHEN and CDR2 as SYDVKM. V lost 5 bases and J lost 3, with 16 bases in between. This CDR3 is built from 15 residues. The CDR3 loop reads CASSRSPGGDYGYTF. CDR3 coding DNA: TGTGCCAGCAGTAGGTCCCCGGGGGGCGACTATGGCTACACCTTC.

This clone was counted only a few times. The gene calls are TRBV5-1 and TRBJ1-4; 7 nucleotides agree with TRBD1. The CDR3 runs to 14 residues. After removal of 3 bases from V and 7 bases from J, the junction contained 6 bases not matched to a gene. CDR1 is SGHRS, CDR2 YFSETQ, per germline. The CDR3 DNA is TGCGCCAGCAGCTCAGGGGGTTTCTTTGAAAAACTGTTTTTT. This gives the protein CASSSGGFFEKLFF.

In this sample, this clone turned up once. The rearrangement uses TRBV15 and TRBJ1-5, with D unresolved. The germline V gene encodes CDR1 LNHNV and CDR2 YYDKDF (reference sequence). The CDR3 has 13 amino acids. Trimming removed 4 bases at V and 0 bases at J, with 4 bases between. This CDR3 is CATSITSNQPQHF. The CDR3 DNA reads as TGTGCCACCAGCATCACTAGCAATCAGCCCCAGCATTTT.

The V gene is TRBV3-1 (or the pseudogene TRBV3-2), the J gene TRBJ2-3; possible D gene TRBD2, 5 bases. Trimming removed 0 bases at V and 3 bases at J, with 13 bases between. Germline assignment: CDR1 LGHDT and CDR2 YNNKEL (reference sequence). The CDR3 runs to 16 residues. The CDR3, as DNA: TGTGCCAGCAGCCAAGAAGGGAGATTCCGTACAGATACGCAGTATTTT. It specifies CASSQEGRFRTDTQYF.

The chain recombines TRBV5-4 with TRBJ1-2; TRBD1 matches 8 bases. V was clipped by 4 bases and J by 3 bases; unmatched bases: 14. The CDR3 loop spans 17 amino acids. Germline-derived CDR1 and CDR2 are SGHNT and YYREEE (reference sequence). The CDR3 nucleotides read TGTGCCAGCAGCCGAGCAGTCTCAGGGGGCGCAGACTATGGCTACACCTTC. Amino acids: CASSRAVSGGADYGYTF.

V is TRBV6-5 and J is TRBJ1-2, with TRBD1 matching over 8 bases. The germline CDR1 and CDR2 sequences are MNHEY and SVGAGI. V trimming: 8 bases; J trimming: 7 bases; junction bases outside the gene matches: 12. The CDR3 spans 14 residues. The CDR3 loop reads CASRLSQGASGYTF. The CDR3 bases are TGTGCCAGCCGGCTCTCGCAGGGGGCGAGTGGCTACACCTTC.

The chain carries TRBV5-4 and TRBJ1-6; D not certain. The V and J ends lost 1 base and 5 bases respectively, with 7 bases between them. There are 14 residues in the CDR3. Germline assignment: CDR1 SGHNT and CDR2 YYREEE (reference sequence). CDR3 DNA: TGTGCCAGCAGCTTGTACCGGGATAATTCACCCCTCCACTTT. Its protein is CASSLYRDNSPLHF.

This clone was detected a few times. The J gene is TRBJ1-5, the V gene TRBV7-2; possibly TRBD1 for D (5 bases). Looked up from germline, CDR1 is SGHTA and CDR2 is FQGNSA. The CDR3 is 14 residues long. V was shortened by 6 bases and J by 5 bases, with 14 bases between the two germline ends. CDR3 DNA: TGTGCCAGCAGGTATACAGGAGCCGATCAGCCCCAGCATTTT. Its translation: CASRYTGADQPQHF.

V and J are TRBV7-2 and TRBJ2-7; D is unclear. The CDR3 runs 13 residues. V was trimmed by 5 bases and J by 5 bases, leaving 13 bases between them. Germline CDR1 SGHTA, CDR2 FQGNSA. The CDR3 protein is CASSIGRHNEQYF. CDR3 in DNA: TGTGCCAGCAGCATAGGGCGACACAACGAGCAGTACTTC.

This sequence joins TRBV28 and TRBJ1-3; TRBD1 aligns across 8 bases. The CDR3 has 14 residues. With 2 bases clipped from V and 6 bases from J, the junction kept 3 bases outside the gene matches. CDR1 MDHEN and CDR2 SYDVKM come from the germline V gene. The CDR3 coding sequence is TGTGCCAGCAGTTTAGACAGGGGCGAAAACACCATATATTTT. Amino acids: CASSLDRGENTIYF.

The chain couples TRBV6-2 or TRBV6-3 to TRBJ1-1; no reliable D call. Germline V lookup: CDR1 MNHEY, CDR2 SVGEGT. V was shortened by 0 bases and J by 0 bases, with 11 bases between the two germline ends. This CDR3 is built from 16 residues. This chain's CDR3 is CASSYSIADMNTEAFF. The CDR3 coding sequence is TGTGCCAGCAGTTACTCGATTGCAGACATGAACACTGAAGCTTTCTTT.

V usage is TRBV19 and J usage is TRBJ2-7; no clear D. Germline CDR1 reads LNHDA; CDR2 reads SQIVND (reference sequence). The CDR3 has 11 amino acids. V lost 5 bases, J lost 0 bases, and 2 bases lay in between. The CDR3 bases are TGTGCCAGTAGTTCCTCCTACGAGCAGTACTTC. Its translation is CASSSSYEQYF.

This chain links TRBV29-1 with TRBJ2-1, with D unresolved. Germline-derived CDR1 and CDR2 are SQVTM and ANQGSEA. Deletions cut 8 bases from V and 0 bases from J, with 8 bases between. The CDR3 runs 12 residues. The CDR3 DNA follows: TGCAGCTCCCGATACTCCTACAATGAGCAGTTCTTC. Translation: CSSRYSYNEQFF.

The chain uses TRBV29-1 and TRBJ1-2; D is uncertain. Germline CDR1 SQVTM, CDR2 ANQGSEA. With 2 bases removed from V and 4 bases from J, the gap between germline ends came to 8 bases. The CDR3 spans 12 residues. The CDR3 is CSVESLFYGYTF. CDR3 nucleotides: TGCAGCGTTGAAAGTCTCTTCTATGGCTACACCTTC.

The V and J genes are TRBV7-9 and TRBJ1-3; perhaps TRBD1 as D (5 bases). The CDR3 has 15 residues. V was clipped by 6 bases and J by 0 bases, with 12 bases between them. The V gene's germline CDR1 is SEHNR and CDR2 FQNEAQ (reference sequence). The CDR3 loop is CASRSDRDSGNTIYF. CDR3 bases: TGTGCCAGCAGGTCCGACAGAGACTCTGGAAACACCATATATTTT.

The chain links TRBV19 to TRBJ1-1; tentative D call: TRBD1 (5 bases). The germline V gene encodes CDR1 LNHDA and CDR2 SQIVND (reference sequence). Trimming took 4 bases from V and 4 from J, leaving 16 bases between them. The CDR3 loop spans 15 amino acids. The CDR3 loop is CASSTGTVRGTEAFF. DNA for the CDR3: TGTGCCAGTAGTACAGGGACGGTGAGGGGCACTGAAGCTTTCTTT.

The rearrangement joins TRBV6-5 to TRBJ1-5; 8 bases line up with TRBD1. Trimming at V came to 4 bases and at J to 2 bases, leaving 7 bases not matched to a gene. The CDR3 contains 16 residues. CDR1 and CDR2 (germline): MNHEY, SVGAGI. This CDR3 is CASSLPGTGGNQPQHF. CDR3 DNA: TGTGCCAGCAGTTTACCAGGGACAGGTGGCAATCAGCCCCAGCATTTT.

About this clone itself: Within the sample, other DNA sequences also encode this same CDR3. V gene TRBV15 combines with J gene TRBJ2-5, with D possibly being TRBD1 or TRBD2 (6 bases each). Per germline, CDR1 LNHNV and CDR2 YYDKDF (reference sequence). The CDR3 consists of 15 residues. V shed 1 base and J shed 5 bases, with 14 bases lying between them. CDR3 residues: CATSRGGTGRETQYF. Here the CDR3 DNA reads TGTGCCACCAGCAGAGGGGGAACAGGGAGGGAGACCCAGTACTTC.

The chain employs TRBV28 and TRBJ2-4; D is uncertain. The CDR3 consists of 16 residues. Germline values: CDR1 MDHEN, CDR2 SYDVKM. Trimming cost V 2 bases and J 0 bases, with 11 bases left between them. CDR3 sequence: CASSLPGSLAKNIQYF. The DNA of the CDR3 is TGTGCCAGCAGTTTACCCGGGTCTTTAGCCAAAAACATTCAGTACTTC.

The chain is built from TRBV7-8 and TRBJ1-1; possible D gene TRBD1, 5 bases. With 4 bases removed from V and 8 bases from J, the gap between germline ends came to 23 bases. The germline CDR1 and CDR2 sequences are SGHVS and FQNEAQ. CDR3 length equals 16 residues. In nucleotides, the CDR3 is TGTGCCAGCAGCTCCCGGAGAGGGGACCTTGGCCGGGAAGCTTTCTTT. This translates into CASSSRRGDLGREAFF.

The chain combines TRBV27 with TRBJ2-6; possible D gene TRBD1, 6 bases. The germline V gene encodes CDR1 MNHEY and CDR2 SMNVEV (reference sequence). This CDR3 spans 15 amino acids. Trimming stripped 5 bases from V and 2 bases from J, with 10 bases between. CDR3 sequence (DNA): TGTGCCAGCAGTATAGGGGGAGCTGGGGCCAACGTCCTGACTTTC. Its protein is CASSIGGAGANVLTF.

The chain links TRBV19 to TRBJ2-3; D gene ambiguous. Germline CDR1 LNHDA, CDR2 SQIVND (reference sequence). Trimming stripped 4 bases from V and 2 bases from J, with 7 bases between. The length of the CDR3 is 13 residues. CDR3 protein: CASSSQDTDTQYF. DNA of the CDR3: TGTGCCAGTAGTAGCCAGGACACAGATACGCAGTATTTT.

This sequence joins TRBV19 and TRBJ2-1; 10 bases fit TRBD2. The trim removed 5 bases at V and 0 bases at J, leaving 4 bases unmatched. The CDR3 covers 16 residues. Germline loops: CDR1 LNHDA, CDR2 SQIVND (reference sequence). DNA of the CDR3: TGTGCCAGTAGTTATATAGCGGGGGGCTCCTACAATGAGCAGTTCTTC. It specifies CASSYIAGGSYNEQFF.

This clone appeared a single time. J is TRBJ2-4 and V is TRBV15, with a tentative D call TRBD1 (5 bases). The V gene lost 3 bases and the J gene lost 4 bases, with 22 bases spanning the gap. CDR3 length: 18 residues. Germline loops: CDR1 LNHNV, CDR2 YYDKDF (reference sequence). This CDR3 reads CATSSFRVLSTGKNIQYF. CDR3 DNA: TGTGCCACCAGCAGCTTCAGGGTCTTGTCGACCGGGAAAAACATTCAGTACTTC.

This clone was seen only once. The chain combines TRBV19 with TRBJ1-5; 7 nucleotides match TRBD1. From germline, CDR1 is LNHDA and CDR2 SQIVND (reference sequence). The V and J ends lost 3 bases and 4 bases, in that order; junction bases with no gene match: 6. The CDR3 consists of 15 residues. The CDR3 nucleotides read TGTGCCAGTAGTATCCACAGGGGTGGGAATCAGCCCCAGCATTTT. Protein: CASSIHRGGNQPQHF.

The chain joins TRBV3-1 (or the pseudogene TRBV3-2) to TRBJ1-2; TRBD1 might be the D (5 bases). Trimming cost V 2 bases and J 2 bases, with 9 bases left between them. CDR3 length: 14 residues. In germline, CDR1 is LGHDT, CDR2 YNNKEL (reference sequence). The CDR3 here is CASSQFWGNYGYTF. The CDR3 DNA reads as TGTGCCAGCAGCCAATTCTGGGGGAACTATGGCTACACCTTC.

This clone was seen a handful of times. The chain joins TRBV7-2 to TRBJ2-3; weak D call: TRBD2 (5 bases). The CDR3 loop spans 16 amino acids. Germline V CDR1 and CDR2: SGHTA, FQGNSA. Trimming removed 0 bases from V and 0 bases from J, with 10 bases in between. The CDR3 spells CASSLARTGSTDTQYF. The CDR3 DNA sequence: TGTGCCAGCAGCTTAGCCAGGACGGGAAGCACAGATACGCAGTATTTT.

This chain joins TRBV7-2 and TRBJ2-5; weak D call: TRBD2 (6 bases). Germline CDR1 is SGHTA and CDR2 is FQGNSA. There are 13 residues in the CDR3. V was trimmed by 2 bases and J by 6 bases, leaving 10 bases between them. The CDR3, as DNA: TGTGCCAGCAGCTTAATGGAGGGCCAGACCCAGTACTTC. The encoded protein is CASSLMEGQTQYF.

This chain links TRBV11-2 with TRBJ2-7, with D possibly TRBD2 on 5 matching bases. The CDR3 sequence is 15 residues long. Germline V gives CDR1 SGHAT, CDR2 FQNNGV. Trimming cost V 0 bases and J 3 bases, with 12 bases left between them. The CDR3: CASSLESTGNYEQYF. CDR3 DNA sequence: TGTGCCAGCAGCTTAGAATCGACGGGAAACTACGAGCAGTACTTC.

This sequence joins TRBV4-1 and TRBJ1-1; D is perhaps TRBD1 (6 bases). V shed 0 bases and J shed 1 base, with 18 bases lying between them. Germline V gene lookup returns CDR1 MGHRA and CDR2 YSYEKL. CDR3 length: 18 residues. The CDR3 loop reads CASSQEGHPLPRNTEAFF. DNA of the CDR3: TGCGCCAGCAGCCAAGAGGGACATCCCCTACCGAGGAACACTGAAGCTTTCTTT.